This T cell receptor (beta chain) was obtained from a study of blood T cell repertoires in COVID-19 (TCRdb year 2020). For the wider study: Samples from collaborators originated in the United States, Italy and Spain and spanned both the acute and convalescent phases of COVID-19. The repertoires were made available in a free public database intended to serve as a resource for research on the immune response to SARS-CoV-2. Nearly every sample came with metadata listing a de-identified subject ID, COVID-19 status, age in years and sex. The material from the prospective study consisted of cDNA or gDNA derived from T cells, B-cell-depleted T cells, or PBMCs. Samples came from the ongoing ImmuneRACE study (first 160 participants) plus 1,254 subjects from 6 global collaborators. Subjects who had been exposed to COVID-19, were actively infected with it, or had recovered from it provided the deeply sampled blood TCRbeta repertoires that made up the dataset. HLA class I and class II types, where available, came from metadata supplied by the sample provider rather than from assay-based typing. The investigation overall reported the following: How much clinical and demographic metadata was included differed by source and by participant, and the metadata was provided uncurated.

Collaborating institutions collected whole blood in K2EDTA tubes following their own protocols. Collaborator samples were shipped for TCRbeta analysis as frozen whole blood, isolated PBMCs, or DNA extracted from either sample type. TCRbeta CDR3 regions were amplified from genomic DNA using the immunoSEQ Assay, a bias-controlled multiplex PCR. The authors' pipeline ran thus. The number of nucleated cells in each sample was estimated by amplification of reference gene primers within the assay. Sequence reads were collapsed and filtered to measure the absolute abundance of every unique TCRbeta CDR3 rearrangement. For each sample, productive Simpson clonality was calculated by taking the square root of Simpson's diversity index across productive rearrangements. The source is immuneACCESS, and TCRdb retained only in-frame sequences with V and J called. Part of the clones is not carried over; for the studies checked, unresolved V genes explain less than half of this, and the remainder is unexplained. V and J calls and clone size follow that table, whereas D and trimming were derived from the DNA. This sample holds tens of thousands of clones; around 83% were observed only once. The ten largest clones capture approximately 37% of the sample.

This clone occurred once. The specificity of this receptor is unknown. No quality values exist for individual bases; no much larger clone is one base distant. According to the germline V gene, CDR1 reads MNHEY and CDR2 reads SVGAGI. The CDR3, from cysteine to phenylalanine, totals 15 residues. Only CDR3 DNA remains: 45 bases, in frame from the first base. Germline trimming amounts to 0 bases on V and 7 bases on J, with 5 as the count of junction bases outside the gene matches. The V and J segments used are TRBV6-5 and TRBJ1-4; 7 nucleotides in the junction match TRBD1. The TCR was taken from a man older than 75 with active or convalescent COVID-19. Input material: peripheral blood. The CDR3 loop reads CASSYSGGKGEKLFF. DNA sequence: TGTGCCAGCAGTTACTCAGGGGGCAAAGGTGAAAAACTGTTTTTT.